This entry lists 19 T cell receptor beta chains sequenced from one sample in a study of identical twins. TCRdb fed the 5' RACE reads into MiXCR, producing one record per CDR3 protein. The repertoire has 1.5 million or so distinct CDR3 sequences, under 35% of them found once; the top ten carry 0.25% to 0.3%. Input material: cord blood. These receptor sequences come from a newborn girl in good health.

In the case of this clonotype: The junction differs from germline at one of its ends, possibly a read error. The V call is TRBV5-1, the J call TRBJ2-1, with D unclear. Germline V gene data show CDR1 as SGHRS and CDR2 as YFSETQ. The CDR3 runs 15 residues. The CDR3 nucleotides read TGCGCCTGCAGCTCCAACCGGGCCTCCTACAATGAGCAGTTCTTC. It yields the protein CACSSNRASYNEQFF.

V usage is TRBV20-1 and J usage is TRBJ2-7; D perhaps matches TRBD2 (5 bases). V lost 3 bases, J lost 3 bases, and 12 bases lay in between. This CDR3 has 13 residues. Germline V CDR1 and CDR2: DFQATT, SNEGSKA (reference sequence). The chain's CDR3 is CSARSGYYYEQYF. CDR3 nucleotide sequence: TGCAGTGCTAGGAGCGGCTACTACTACGAGCAGTACTTC.

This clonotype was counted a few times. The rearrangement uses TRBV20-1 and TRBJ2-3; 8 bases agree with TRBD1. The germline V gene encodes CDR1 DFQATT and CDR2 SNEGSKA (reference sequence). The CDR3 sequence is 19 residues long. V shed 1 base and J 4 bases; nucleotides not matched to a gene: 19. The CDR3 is CSARGYLTGVLKHPDTQYF. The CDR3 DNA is TGCAGTGCTAGAGGGTACCTGACAGGGGTCCTCAAGCACCCAGATACGCAGTATTTT.

DNA of the CDR3: TGCGCCAGCAGCTTGTACTTTTCAGGGGGCCGGAACATAGCCAAAAACATTCAGTACTTC. Residues: CASSLYFSGGRNIAKNIQYF. The V and J genes are TRBV5-1 and TRBJ2-4, with 8 positions matching TRBD1. The junction had 15 bases not matched to a gene; V was cut back by 1 base and J by 0 bases. There are 20 residues in the CDR3. Per germline, CDR1 SGHRS and CDR2 YFSETQ.

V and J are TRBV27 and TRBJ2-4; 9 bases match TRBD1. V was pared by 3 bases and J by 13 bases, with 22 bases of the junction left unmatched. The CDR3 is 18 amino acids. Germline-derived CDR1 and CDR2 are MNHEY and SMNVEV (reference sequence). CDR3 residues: CASSFLTPGTGLTKEQYF. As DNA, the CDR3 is TGTGCCAGCAGTTTTCTGACTCCCGGGACAGGGCTCACTAAGGAGCAGTACTTC.

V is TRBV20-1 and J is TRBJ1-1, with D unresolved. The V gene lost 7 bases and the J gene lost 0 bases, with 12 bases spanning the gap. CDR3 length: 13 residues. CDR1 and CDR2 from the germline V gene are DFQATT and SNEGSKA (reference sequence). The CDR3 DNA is TGCAGTGGTCACATATTCATGAACACTGAAGCTTTCTTT. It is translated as CSGHIFMNTEAFF.

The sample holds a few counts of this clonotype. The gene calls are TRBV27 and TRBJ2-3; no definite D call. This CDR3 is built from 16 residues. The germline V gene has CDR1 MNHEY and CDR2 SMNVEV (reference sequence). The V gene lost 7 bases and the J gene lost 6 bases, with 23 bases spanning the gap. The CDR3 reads CASTPSPGWPSDTQYF. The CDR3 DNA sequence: TGTGCCAGCACCCCTTCGCCCGGTTGGCCGTCTGATACGCAGTATTTT.

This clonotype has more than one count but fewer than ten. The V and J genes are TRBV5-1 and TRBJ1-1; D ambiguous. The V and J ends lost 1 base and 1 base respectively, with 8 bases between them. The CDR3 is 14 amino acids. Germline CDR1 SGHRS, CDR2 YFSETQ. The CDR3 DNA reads TGCGCCAGCAGCTTGACTGACGGGAACACTGAAGCTTTCTTT. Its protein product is CASSLTDGNTEAFF.

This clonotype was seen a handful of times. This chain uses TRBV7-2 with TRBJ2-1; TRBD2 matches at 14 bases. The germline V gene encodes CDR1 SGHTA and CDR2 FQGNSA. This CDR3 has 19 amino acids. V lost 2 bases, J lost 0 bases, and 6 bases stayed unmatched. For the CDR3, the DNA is TGTGCCAGCAGCTTAAGAGCGACTAGCGGGAGGGCCTCCTACAATGAGCAGTTCTTC. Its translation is CASSLRATSGRASYNEQFF.

Here the CDR3 DNA reads TGCGCCAGCAGCTTGTGGACAGGGGACCATGAGCAGTACTTC. Amino acids: CASSLWTGDHEQYF. V usage is TRBV5-1 and J usage is TRBJ2-1, with 9 bases fitting TRBD1. The better agreement between TRBJ2-7 and the DNA end casts doubt on the J call. This CDR3 region has 14 residues. Looked up from germline, CDR1 is SGHRS and CDR2 is YFSETQ.

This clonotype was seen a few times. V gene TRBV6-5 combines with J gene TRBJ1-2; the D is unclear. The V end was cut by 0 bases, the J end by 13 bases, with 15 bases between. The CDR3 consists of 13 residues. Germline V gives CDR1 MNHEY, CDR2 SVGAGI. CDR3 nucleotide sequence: TGTGCCAGCAGTTACTCGACGGGCAAGGTCGGCACCTTC. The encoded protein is CASSYSTGKVGTF.

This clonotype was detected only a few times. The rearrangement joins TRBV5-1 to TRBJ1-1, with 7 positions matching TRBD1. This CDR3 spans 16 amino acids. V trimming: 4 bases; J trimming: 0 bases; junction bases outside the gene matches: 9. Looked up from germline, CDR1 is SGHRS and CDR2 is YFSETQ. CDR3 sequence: CASSPWTGPVNTEAFF. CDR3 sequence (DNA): TGCGCCAGCAGCCCTTGGACAGGCCCTGTGAACACTGAAGCTTTCTTT.

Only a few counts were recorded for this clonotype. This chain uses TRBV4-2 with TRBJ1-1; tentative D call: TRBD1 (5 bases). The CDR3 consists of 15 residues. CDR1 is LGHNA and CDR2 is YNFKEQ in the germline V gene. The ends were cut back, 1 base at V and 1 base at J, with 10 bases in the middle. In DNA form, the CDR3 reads TGTGCCAGCAGCCAAGCCCTCGACAGGAACACTGAAGCTTTCTTT. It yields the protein CASSQALDRNTEAFF.

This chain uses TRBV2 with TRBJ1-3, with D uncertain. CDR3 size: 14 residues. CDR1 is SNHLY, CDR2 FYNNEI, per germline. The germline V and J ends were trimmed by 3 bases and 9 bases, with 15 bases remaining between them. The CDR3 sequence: CASSESHGPSTIYF. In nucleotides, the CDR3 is TGTGCCAGCAGTGAGTCCCACGGCCCCAGCACCATATATTTT.

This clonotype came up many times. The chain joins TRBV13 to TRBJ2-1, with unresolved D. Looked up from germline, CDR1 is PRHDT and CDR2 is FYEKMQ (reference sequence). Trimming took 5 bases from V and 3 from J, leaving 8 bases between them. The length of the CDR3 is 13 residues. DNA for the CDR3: TGTGCCAGCAGCCCCTATGACTACAATGAGCAGTTCTTC. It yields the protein CASSPYDYNEQFF.

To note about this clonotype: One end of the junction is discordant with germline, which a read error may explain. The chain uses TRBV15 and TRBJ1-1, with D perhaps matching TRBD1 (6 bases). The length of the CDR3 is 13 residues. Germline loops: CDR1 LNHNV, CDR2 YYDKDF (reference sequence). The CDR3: CAASRMGDTEAFF. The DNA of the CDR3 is TGTGCCGCCAGCAGAATGGGGGACACTGAGGCTTTCTTT.

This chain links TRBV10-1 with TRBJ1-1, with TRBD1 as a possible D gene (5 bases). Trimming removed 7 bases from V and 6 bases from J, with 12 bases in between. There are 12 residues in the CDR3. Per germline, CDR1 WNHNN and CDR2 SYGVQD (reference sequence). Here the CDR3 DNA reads TGCGCCAGCATCCAGGGTTCCGCTGAAGCTTTCTTT. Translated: CASIQGSAEAFF.

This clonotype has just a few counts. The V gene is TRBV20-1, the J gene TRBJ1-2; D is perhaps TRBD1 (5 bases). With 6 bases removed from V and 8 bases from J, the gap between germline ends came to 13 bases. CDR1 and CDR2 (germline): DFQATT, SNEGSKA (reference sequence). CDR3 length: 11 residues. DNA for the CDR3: TGCAGTGCCCCTAAAGGGGTGGGCTACACCTTC. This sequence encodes CSAPKGVGYTF.

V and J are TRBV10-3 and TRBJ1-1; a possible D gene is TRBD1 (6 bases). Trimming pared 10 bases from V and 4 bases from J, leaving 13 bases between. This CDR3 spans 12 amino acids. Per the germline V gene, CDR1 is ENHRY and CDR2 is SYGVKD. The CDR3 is CATSEQGTEAFF. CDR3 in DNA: TGTGCCACTTCGGAACAGGGCACTGAAGCTTTCTTT.